This paragraph reports one T cell receptor beta chain. The TCR beta CDR3 regions underwent amplification using RNA transcripts as the source. A set of HTBI primers served as the primers for a first-round RT-PCR of the TCR CDR3. In TCRdb, the multiplex PCR reads were re-called with MiXCR into one record per CDR3 protein. The sample has a few hundred thousand distinct CDR3 sequences; over 45% are singletons. Germline assignment: CDR1 DFQATT and CDR2 SNEGSKA (reference sequence). The CDR3 spans 14 residues. The V gene end was trimmed by 3 bases and the J gene end by 2 bases; junction bases not matched to a gene: 7. This record comes from a study of T cells in Graves' hyperthyroidism and ophthalmopathy.

The material sequenced was peripheral blood or thyroid tissue (not recorded which). The origin of this receptor is an adult woman with Graves' disease, either hyperthyroidism or ophthalmopathy (not recorded which). The chain links TRBV20-1 to TRBJ2-7, with 7 bases that match TRBD2. The CDR3 DNA reads as TGCAGTGCTAGTTCAGTCGGGAGGCCCTACGAGCAGTACTTC. This gives the protein CSASSVGRPYEQYF.